This T cell receptor beta chain appears in the sequencing data of a study of blood T cell repertoires in COVID-19. Study as a whole: The analysed material was cDNA or gDNA that came from T cells, B-cell-depleted T cells, or PBMCs.

The table came from immunoSEQ multiplex PCR; TCRdb's copy has only in-frame clones and leaves some out. The sample shows roughly 300,000 clones, around 92% of them seen only once. This CDR3 comprises 16 residues. The V end was cut by 4 bases, the J end by 3 bases, with 19 bases between. The germline V gene has CDR1 MNHEY and CDR2 SMNVEV (reference sequence). Sequenced material: peripheral blood. The clonotype was recovered from a man aged 18 to 30 who had recovered from COVID-19. V gene TRBV27 combines with J gene TRBJ2-7, with D uncertain. CDR3 sequence: CASSSPPRSPHYEQYF. The CDR3 DNA follows: TGTGCCAGCAGTTCGCCCCCGCGGTCCCCCCACTACGAGCAGTACTTC.